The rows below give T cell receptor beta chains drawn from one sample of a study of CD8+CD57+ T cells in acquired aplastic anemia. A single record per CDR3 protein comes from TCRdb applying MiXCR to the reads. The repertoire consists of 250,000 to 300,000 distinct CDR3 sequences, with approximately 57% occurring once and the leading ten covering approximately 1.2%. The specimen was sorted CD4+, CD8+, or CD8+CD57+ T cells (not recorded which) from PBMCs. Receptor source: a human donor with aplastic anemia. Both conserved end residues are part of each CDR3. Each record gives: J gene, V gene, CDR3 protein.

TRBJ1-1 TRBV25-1 CASSEAGRTEAFF
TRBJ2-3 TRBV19 CASSTPLWTSGGRTDTQYF
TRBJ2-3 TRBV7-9 CASSLVQSSTDTQYF
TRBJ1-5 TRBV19 CASSLKTGNQPQHF
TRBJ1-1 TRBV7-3 CASSLTAGNEAFF
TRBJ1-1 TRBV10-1 CASREAPDSEAFF
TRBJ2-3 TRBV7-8 CASSSGTGLKTDTQYF
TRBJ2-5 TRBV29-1 CSVEVGVAGLDYQETQYF
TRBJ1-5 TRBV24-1 CATSIVVGRNQPQHF
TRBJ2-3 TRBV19 CASSSTSGDLDTQYF
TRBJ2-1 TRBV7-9 CASSPTGPLNYNEQFF
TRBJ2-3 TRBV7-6 CASSLASGSYNEQYF
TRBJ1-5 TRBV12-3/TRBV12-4 CASSLSYNQPQHF
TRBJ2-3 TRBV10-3 CAISLPTSTDTQYF
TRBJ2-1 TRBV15 CATSSGLGNNEQFF
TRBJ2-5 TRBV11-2 CASSLAGVKTQYF
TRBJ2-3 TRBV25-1 CASTATDTQYF
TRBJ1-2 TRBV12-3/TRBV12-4 CASSLGDMKNYGYTF
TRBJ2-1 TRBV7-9 CASSRDYNEQFF
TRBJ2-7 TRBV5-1 CASSLGTASSYEQYF
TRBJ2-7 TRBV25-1 CASRPRGPNYEQYF
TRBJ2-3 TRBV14 CASSQGTQASTDTQYF
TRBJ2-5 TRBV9 CASSGQDRGEETQYF
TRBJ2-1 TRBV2 CASSRDQIGYNEQFF
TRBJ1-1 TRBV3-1 CACSLKGVGVTEAFF
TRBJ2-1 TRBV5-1 CASSLGGSSCNEQFF
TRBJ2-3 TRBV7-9 CASSPSGGGGDTQYF
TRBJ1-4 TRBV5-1 CASSLDATGKEKLFF
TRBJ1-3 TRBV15 CATSRESSGGNTIYF
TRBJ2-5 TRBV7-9 CASSPPGTRQETQYF
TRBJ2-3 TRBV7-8 CASSFASGGLTDTQYF
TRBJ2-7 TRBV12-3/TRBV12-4 CASSPSGLPYEQYF
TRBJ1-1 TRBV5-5 CASSLGPGTEAFF
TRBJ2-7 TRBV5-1 CASSWLGTGTGVIYEQYF
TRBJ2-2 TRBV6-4 CASSDSGWPNTGELFF
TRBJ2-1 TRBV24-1 CATSAIGSNEQFF
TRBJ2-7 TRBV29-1 CSSAGSYEQYF
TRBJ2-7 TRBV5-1 CASSFGGQHEQYF
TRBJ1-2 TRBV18 CASSNDRAASVGYTF
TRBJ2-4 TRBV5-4 CASSELGAKNIQYF
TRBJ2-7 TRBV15 CATSRGAEGRQYF